The 17 T cell receptor beta chains listed next were all sequenced from one sample in a study of shared T cell receptors in the human thymus. The data were produced by immunoSEQ multiplex PCR, yet TCRdb's version contains in-frame clones alone and is incomplete. The repertoire includes 650,000 to 950,000 clones, roughly 88% of them detected once, and 0.0095% to 0.011% sits in the top ten. These data were also filed under a second study, of human thymus T cells.

Sequences were obtained from thymocytes. These receptors originate from a girl under three years old with a congenital heart defect.

The genes are TRBV6-5 and TRBJ2-7; TRBD1 matches 7 bases. The CDR3 is 15 residues long. The V gene end was trimmed by 2 bases and the J gene end by 3 bases; junction bases not matched to a gene: 7. Germline V gene sequence: CDR1 MNHEY, CDR2 SVGAGI. The CDR3 DNA follows: TGTGCCAGCAGTTACAGGGGGCGAAAACTCTACGAGCAGTACTTC. As protein: CASSYRGRKLYEQYF.

This clone was recorded a few times. The CDR3 loop is CASSSPGQGGNTIYF. CDR3 nucleotide sequence: TGTGCCAGCAGCTCACCGGGACAGGGAGGAAACACCATATATTTT. V usage is TRBV14 and J usage is TRBJ1-3, with TRBD1 identical over 9 bases. Germline V CDR1 and CDR2: SGHDN, FVKESK. The J segment lost 4 bases and the V segment lost 5 bases, leaving 6 bases of the junction unmatched. This CDR3 contains 15 residues.

V gene TRBV7-6 combines with J gene TRBJ2-3; 9 bases line up with TRBD1. Trimming took 1 base from V and 1 from J; bases not matched to a gene: 9. CDR1 is SGHVS, CDR2 FNYEAQ, per germline. This CDR3 region has 18 residues. The CDR3, as DNA: TGTGCCAGCAGCTTAGGCTCCCCGGGACAGGGTGGCACAGATACGCAGTATTTT. Its translation: CASSLGSPGQGGTDTQYF.

The rearrangement joins TRBV5-1 to TRBJ1-1; 9 nucleotides line up with TRBD1. This CDR3 is 16 amino acids long. Germline lookup yields CDR1 SGHRS and CDR2 YFSETQ. Trimming removed 0 bases from V and 11 bases from J; junction bases left unmatched: 14. The CDR3 loop is CASSLAEGTGTFGAFF. The CDR3 DNA is TGCGCCAGCAGCTTGGCCGAAGGGACAGGGACCTTTGGGGCTTTCTTT. Complete variable domain (other parts from reference TRBV5-1 and TRBJ1-1): KAGVTQTPRYLIKTRGQQVTLSCSPISGHRSVSWYQQTPGQGLQFLFEYFSETQRNKGNFPGRFSGRQFSNSRSEMNVSTLELGDSALYLCASSLAEGTGTFGAFFGQGTRLTVV.

The V call is TRBV29-1, the J call TRBJ2-2; 7 bases line up with TRBD1. Germline values: CDR1 SQVTM, CDR2 ANQGSEA. The V segment lost 7 bases and the J segment 6 bases; nucleotides outside the gene matches: 14. The CDR3 is 15 residues long. CDR3: CSAHRGERRSGELFF. The CDR3 DNA is TGCAGCGCTCACAGGGGCGAACGGCGATCCGGGGAGCTGTTTTTT.

V gene TRBV15 combines with J gene TRBJ1-1; D is undetermined. Trimming removed 0 bases from V and 5 bases from J, with 13 bases in between. Germline V gives CDR1 LNHNV, CDR2 YYDKDF (reference sequence). This CDR3 contains 15 residues. The DNA of the CDR3 is TGTGCCACCAGCAGAGAGTGGAGGGAACAGACTGAAGCTTTCTTT. Protein: CATSREWREQTEAFF.

There are a few counts of this clone. The V call is TRBV2, the J call TRBJ1-2, with 9 bases aligning to TRBD1. Germline loops: CDR1 SNHLY, CDR2 FYNNEI. The CDR3 runs to 15 residues. Unmatched junction bases numbered 10, after V lost 3 bases and J lost 8 bases. The CDR3 region is CASSEGTGLLCGYTF. In DNA, the CDR3 is TGTGCCAGCAGTGAGGGGACAGGGCTTTTATGCGGCTACACCTTC.

The chain employs TRBV7-9 and TRBJ1-6; weak D call: TRBD1 (5 bases). Between the trimmed V and J ends, which lost 3 bases and 8 bases, there was a span of 14 bases. CDR1 and CDR2 (germline): SEHNR, FQNEAQ (reference sequence). The CDR3 contains 15 residues. CDR3: CASSFETEGDSPLHF. The CDR3 coding sequence is TGTGCCAGCAGCTTCGAGACAGAAGGCGATTCACCCCTCCACTTT.

The rearrangement uses TRBV6-1 and TRBJ2-1; D is perhaps TRBD2 (5 bases). The germline gives CDR1 MNHNS, CDR2 SASEGT. There are 21 residues in the CDR3. With 0 bases removed from V and 0 bases from J, the gap between germline ends came to 24 bases. CDR3 region: CASSEAVPNTLKRGSYNEQFF. The CDR3 DNA is TGTGCCAGCAGTGAAGCGGTGCCAAACACCTTGAAACGGGGCTCCTACAATGAGCAGTTCTTC.

The chain uses TRBV13 and TRBJ2-3, with a tentative D call TRBD1 (9 bases). The CDR3 covers 16 residues. Trimming left V 6 bases short and J 4 bases short, with 20 bases between. Germline-derived CDR1 and CDR2 are PRHDT and FYEKMQ (reference sequence). The CDR3 DNA reads as TGTGCCAGCAGTCAAACAGGGGGCGGGGGGTCAGATACGCAGTATTTT. It yields the protein CASSQTGGGGSDTQYF.

V usage is TRBV7-2 and J usage is TRBJ1-2; TRBD1 might be the D (6 bases). The germline V and J ends were trimmed by 5 bases and 4 bases, with 20 bases remaining between them. This CDR3 is 16 amino acids long. From germline, CDR1 is SGHTA and CDR2 FQGNSA. CDR3 coding DNA: TGTGCCAGCAGCCCCCCGGGACAACTAAACTTCTATGGCTACACCTTC. Residues: CASSPPGQLNFYGYTF.

This clone has just a few counts. The chain employs TRBV6-1 and TRBJ2-1; 7 nucleotides match TRBD2. CDR3 length: 12 residues. Germline lookup yields CDR1 MNHNS and CDR2 SASEGT. V was pared by 11 bases and J by 9 bases, with 10 bases of the junction left unmatched. The CDR3: CAGWGGLGEQFF. CDR3 DNA: TGTGCCGGGTGGGGGGGGTTGGGTGAGCAGTTCTTC.

The gene calls are TRBV25-1 and TRBJ2-5, with D perhaps matching TRBD1 (6 bases). Germline CDR1 MGHDK, CDR2 SYGVNS. The V gene lost 7 bases and the J gene lost 3 bases, with 18 bases spanning the gap. The CDR3 length is 15 residues. Written as DNA, the CDR3 is TGTGCCAGCACCGCAAACAGGGTCTTTGAAGAGACCCAGTACTTC. Protein product: CASTANRVFEETQYF.

This chain links TRBV7-9 with TRBJ2-1, with 9 bases that match TRBD2. The J segment lost 5 bases and the V segment lost 0 bases, leaving 14 bases of the junction unmatched. Germline CDR1 reads SEHNR; CDR2 reads FQNEAQ (reference sequence). CDR3 size: 19 residues. CDR3 in amino acids: CASSLATWTSAQPNNEQFF. The CDR3 DNA reads as TGTGCCAGCAGCTTAGCAACATGGACTAGCGCTCAGCCTAACAATGAGCAGTTCTTC.

The chain joins TRBV5-4 to TRBJ1-2, with TRBD1 matching 9 bases. The CDR3 covers 14 residues. V lost 1 base to trimming and J lost 6 bases; unmatched junction nucleotides: 4. Per germline, CDR1 SGHNT and CDR2 YYREEE (reference sequence). CDR3 DNA: TGTGCCAGCAGCTTGAACAGGGGGCGGAATGGCTACACCTTC. It is translated as CASSLNRGRNGYTF. The variable domain in full, completed from reference TRBV5-4 and TRBJ1-2, reads ETGVTQSPTHLIKTRGQQVTLRCSSQSGHNTVSWYQQALGQGPQFIFQYYREEENGRGNFPPRFSGLQFPNYSSELNVNALELDDSALYLCASSLNRGRNGYTFGSGTRLTVV.

The chain is built from TRBV7-9 and TRBJ1-1; D is unclear. Trimming left V 5 bases short and J 3 bases short, with 16 bases between. Looked up from germline, CDR1 is SEHNR and CDR2 is FQNEAQ (reference sequence). This CDR3 has 15 residues. The CDR3 is CASSLSLTVDTEAFF. The CDR3 coding sequence is TGTGCCAGCAGCCTTAGTCTTACGGTGGACACTGAAGCTTTCTTT. Full variable domain (remainder filled in from reference TRBV7-9 and TRBJ1-1): DTGVSQNPRHKITKRGQNVTFRCDPISEHNRLYWYRQTLGQGPEFLTYFQNEAQLEKSRLLSDRFSAERPKGSFSTLEIQRTEQGDSAMYLCASSLSLTVDTEAFFGQGTRLTVV.

For this clone: The junction does not match germline at one end; this may be a read error. The same CDR3 also results from other DNA sequences found in this sample. The chain employs TRBV5-3 and TRBJ1-6, with 9 bases matching TRBD1. TRBV5-3 is assigned to the ORF class and has an uncertain function. The CDR3 totals 17 residues. This CDR3 reads CAQTSSGTGCVNSPLHF. CDR3 bases: TGTGCTCAAACCTCATCCGGGACAGGGTGCGTTAATTCCCCCCTCCACTTT.